These 23 T cell receptor beta chains share one sample of origin, sequenced in a study of vaccination and CD4 T cells after COVID-19. One entry per CDR3 protein, called by TCRdb with MiXCR from the PCR reads. Among about 28,000 distinct CDR3 sequences, 50% were seen once, and the ten largest hold around 5.9%. This sample's time point: late sampling 161 to 241 days after vaccination in a few convalescent patients. Material: CD4+ T cells from blood, obtained about 7 months after SARS-CoV-2 vaccination. The receptor set was obtained from a human donor who had recovered from COVID-19.

CDR3: CASTPRGLAGGPSSTDTQYF. DNA for the CDR3: TGTGCCAGTACCCCGAGGGGACTAGCGGGAGGGCCTTCCAGCACAGATACGCAGTATTTT. This chain links TRBV19 with TRBJ2-3; 16 nucleotides line up with TRBD2. The CDR3 is made up of 20 amino acids. Germline V CDR1 and CDR2: LNHDA, SQIVND (reference sequence). After removal of 7 bases from V and 0 bases from J, the junction contained 13 bases not matched to a gene.

This sequence joins TRBV7-2 and TRBJ1-2; tentative D call: TRBD1 (6 bases). The CDR3 is 11 residues long. V lost 5 bases to trimming and J lost 7 bases, with 8 bases between them. Germline V CDR1 and CDR2: SGHTA, FQGNSA. CDR3 sequence reads: CASSTRGGYTF. CDR3 nucleotide sequence: TGTGCCAGCAGCACCAGGGGTGGCTACACCTTC.

This clonotype was counted between two and nine times. The chain couples TRBV4-2 to TRBJ2-1, with D hard to call. CDR3 length: 15 amino acids. Germline V gives CDR1 LGHNA, CDR2 YNFKEQ. V was trimmed by 6 bases and J by 0 bases, leaving 12 bases between them. The CDR3 loop is CASRYDWGSYNEQFF. The CDR3 DNA sequence: TGTGCCAGCAGGTACGACTGGGGCTCCTACAATGAGCAGTTCTTC.

This clonotype was detected only a few times. The V call is TRBV10-3, the J call TRBJ1-2; D gene uncertain. CDR3 length: 12 residues. Trimming took off 6 bases at V and 1 base at J, with 6 bases between the two ends. Germline V CDR1 and CDR2: ENHRY, SYGVKD. The CDR3: CAIRENNYGYTF. Here the CDR3 DNA reads TGTGCCATCAGGGAGAATAACTATGGCTACACCTTC.

The chain employs TRBV7-9 and TRBJ2-7, with 9 nucleotides matching TRBD2. Unmatched junction bases numbered 28, after V lost 1 base and J lost 3 bases. The germline CDR1 and CDR2 sequences are SEHNR and FQNEAQ (reference sequence). The length of the CDR3 is 23 residues. Here the CDR3 reads CASSLVFRVDGGLADLSIYEQYF. CDR3 nucleotide sequence: TGTGCCAGCAGCTTAGTTTTCAGGGTGGATGGGGGACTAGCCGACCTTTCAATCTACGAGCAGTACTTC. The whole variable domain, remainder taken from reference TRBV7-9 and TRBJ2-7, is DTGVSQNPRHKITKRGQNVTFRCDPISEHNRLYWYRQTLGQGPEFLTYFQNEAQLEKSRLLSDRFSAERPKGSFSTLEIQRTEQGDSAMYLCASSLVFRVDGGLADLSIYEQYFGPGTRLTVT.

The chain combines TRBV7-9 with TRBJ2-7, with 10 bases fitting TRBD1. The CDR3 sequence is 14 residues long. Germline CDR1 SEHNR, CDR2 FQNEAQ (reference sequence). V was pared by 5 bases and J by 3 bases, with 4 bases of the junction left unmatched. In nucleotides, the CDR3 is TGTGCCAGCAGCGAGACAGGGGGCCTCTACGAGCAGTACTTC. It translates to CASSETGGLYEQYF.

This clonotype was picked up a small number of times. V is TRBV27 and J is TRBJ2-1; a possible D gene is TRBD1 (7 bases). The V end lost 5 bases, the J end lost 8 bases, and 22 bases lay between the germline ends. This CDR3 contains 16 residues. Germline loops: CDR1 MNHEY, CDR2 SMNVEV (reference sequence). The CDR3 is CASSMWGDRPQYEQFF. CDR3 DNA: TGTGCCAGCAGTATGTGGGGGGACAGACCACAATATGAGCAGTTCTTC.

This rearrangement joins TRBV6-5 to TRBJ2-5, with 7 bases aligning to TRBD1. The CDR3 is 15 residues long. Per germline, CDR1 MNHEY and CDR2 SVGAGI. The V segment lost 3 bases and the J segment 3 bases; nucleotides outside the gene matches: 7. The chain's CDR3 is CASSYLGQSEETQYF. The CDR3 bases are TGTGCCAGCAGTTATCTGGGACAGAGCGAAGAGACCCAGTACTTC.

The chain is built from TRBV20-1 and TRBJ2-1, with 12 bases that match TRBD2. The CDR3 totals 15 residues. V lost 1 base, J lost 10 bases, and 8 bases stayed unmatched. Germline V gene data show CDR1 as DFQATT and CDR2 as SNEGSKA (reference sequence). The CDR3 region has the DNA TGCAGTGCTAGAGGGTCGGCTAGCGGGAGGGGCGAGCAGTTCTTC. Protein product: CSARGSASGRGEQFF.

V usage is TRBV15 and J usage is TRBJ1-2; D is unclear. CDR3 size: 12 residues. Trimming stripped 5 bases from V and 4 bases from J, with 8 bases between. CDR1 and CDR2 from the germline V gene are LNHNV and YYDKDF (reference sequence). The CDR3 region has the DNA TGTGCCACCAGCGGAGCCGCCTATGGCTACACCTTC. It is translated as CATSGAAYGYTF.

This chain links TRBV28 with TRBJ1-5; 7 nucleotides match TRBD1. The germline CDR1 and CDR2 sequences are MDHEN and SYDVKM. V lost 5 bases and J lost 3; bases outside the gene matches: 7. This CDR3 has 15 residues. The CDR3 protein is CASSKTGAHNQPQHF. The CDR3 DNA sequence: TGTGCCAGCAGTAAAACAGGGGCGCACAATCAGCCCCAGCATTTT. Variable domain in full (rest from reference TRBV28 and TRBJ1-5): DVKVTQSSRYLVKRTGEKVFLECVQDMDHENMFWYRQDPGLGLRLIYFSYDVKMKEKGDIPEGYSVSREKKERFSLILESASTNQTSMYLCASSKTGAHNQPQHFGDGTRLSIL.

The V and J genes are TRBV20-1 and TRBJ1-1; a weak D match, TRBD1 (5 bases). Germline CDR1 reads DFQATT; CDR2 reads SNEGSKA (reference sequence). The CDR3 is made up of 16 amino acids. Trimming took off 4 bases at V and 3 bases at J, with 21 bases between the two ends. In DNA, the CDR3 is TGCAGTGCTATGAGGGTTTATAGGACATCGCACACTGAAGCTTTCTTT. This sequence encodes CSAMRVYRTSHTEAFF.

The V call is TRBV28, the J call TRBJ2-1; 9 nucleotides agree with TRBD1. The V gene's germline CDR1 is MDHEN and CDR2 SYDVKM. The CDR3 sequence is 16 residues long. Trimming at V came to 3 bases and at J to 3 bases, leaving 6 bases not matched to a gene. CDR3 sequence (DNA): TGTGCCAGCAGTTTTTCCTCGGGACAGGGCTACAATGAGCAGTTCTTC. This translates into CASSFSSGQGYNEQFF.

This rearrangement joins TRBV15 to TRBJ2-7; D not resolved. The CDR3 runs 14 residues. Trimming took off 0 bases at V and 2 bases at J, with 8 bases between the two ends. Germline lookup yields CDR1 LNHNV and CDR2 YYDKDF (reference sequence). The CDR3 coding sequence is TGTGCCACCAGCAGAGATCTAGGAACCTACGAGCAGTACTTC. Protein sequence: CATSRDLGTYEQYF.

V usage is TRBV10-2 and J usage is TRBJ1-2, with a tentative D call TRBD1 (5 bases). The CDR3 runs 12 residues. V was pared by 5 bases and J by 3 bases, with 7 bases between. In germline, CDR1 is WSHSY, CDR2 SAAADI. For the CDR3, the DNA is TGCGCCAGCAGTCGGGACGACTATGGCTACACCTTC. Its translation: CASSRDDYGYTF.

The rearrangement links TRBV20-1 to TRBJ1-2, with unresolved D. Germline values: CDR1 DFQATT, CDR2 SNEGSKA (reference sequence). The CDR3 totals 14 residues. V lost 3 bases to trimming and J lost 0 bases, with 11 bases between them. The CDR3: CSARRRAANYGYTF. Written as DNA, the CDR3 is TGCAGTGCTAGGCGAAGGGCAGCTAACTATGGCTACACCTTC.

V and J are TRBV7-9 and TRBJ1-2; possibly TRBD1 for D (5 bases). V gave up 5 bases and J gave up 3 bases, with 10 bases separating them. The V gene's germline CDR1 is SEHNR and CDR2 FQNEAQ (reference sequence). This CDR3 contains 13 residues. The CDR3 loop reads CASSATGDYGYTF. CDR3 DNA: TGTGCCAGCAGCGCCACAGGAGACTATGGCTACACCTTC.

This clonotype was seen only a few times. The gene calls are TRBV15 and TRBJ2-5, with TRBD1 matching over 7 bases. This CDR3 has 14 residues. The V segment lost 2 bases and the J segment 4 bases; nucleotides outside the gene matches: 4. The germline V gene has CDR1 LNHNV and CDR2 YYDKDF (reference sequence). CDR3 in amino acids: CATSRPTGAETQYF. In DNA, the CDR3 is TGTGCCACCAGCAGACCAACAGGGGCAGAGACCCAGTACTTC.

This chain uses TRBV7-2 with TRBJ2-1, with D unclear. V gave up 1 base and J gave up 1 base, with 8 bases separating them. The CDR3 length is 15 residues. Germline V gene data show CDR1 as SGHTA and CDR2 as FQGNSA. CDR3 nucleotides: TGTGCCAGCAGCTTAGACTTGCCATCCTACAATGAGCAGTTCTTC. It specifies CASSLDLPSYNEQFF. Combining the CDR3 with reference TRBV7-2 and TRBJ2-1 gives the whole variable domain GAGVSQSPSNKVTEKGKDVELRCDPISGHTALYWYRQSLGQGLEFLIYFQGNSAPDKSGLPSDRFSAERTGGSVSTLTIQRTQQEDSAVYLCASSLDLPSYNEQFFGPGTRLTVL.

The chain uses TRBV10-1 and TRBJ2-3; the D is unclear. The V end was cut by 10 bases, the J end by 0 bases, with 14 bases between. The CDR3 is made up of 14 amino acids. Germline V CDR1 and CDR2: WNHNN, SYGVQD (reference sequence). In DNA, the CDR3 is TGCGCCACGCGAGAAGGAGACAGCACAGATACGCAGTATTTT. Amino acid sequence: CATREGDSTDTQYF.

This clonotype was picked up a small number of times. This chain uses TRBV7-9 with TRBJ2-5; the D call may be TRBD1 or TRBD2 (5 bases each). Germline V gene sequence: CDR1 SEHNR, CDR2 FQNEAQ (reference sequence). V shed 4 bases and J shed 1 base, with 16 bases lying between them. The CDR3 consists of 16 residues. The CDR3 loop reads CASSYTPWGSQETQYF. CDR3 sequence (DNA): TGTGCCAGCAGCTACACCCCGTGGGGGTCCCAAGAGACCCAGTACTTC.

The chain recombines TRBV7-6 with TRBJ2-2; 14 bases are shared with TRBD2. Looked up from germline, CDR1 is SGHVS and CDR2 is FNYEAQ. The CDR3 extends over 17 amino acids. V dropped 2 bases and J dropped 7; count of bases not matched to a gene: 6. CDR3 protein: CASSLRLAGGPGGELFF. The CDR3 region has the DNA TGTGCCAGCAGCTTACGACTAGCGGGAGGGCCGGGCGGGGAGCTGTTTTTT.

CDR3 protein: CASSKPPGTSGTYEQYF. The CDR3 DNA reads TGTGCCAGCAGTAAACCCCCCGGGACTAGCGGAACCTACGAGCAGTACTTC. The J gene is TRBJ2-7, the V gene TRBV6-1; TRBD2 agrees at 11 bases. Germline V lookup: CDR1 MNHNS, CDR2 SASEGT. J was trimmed by 2 bases and V by 5 bases; bases with no gene match: 11. The CDR3 consists of 17 residues.